The 18 T cell receptor beta chains presented below share a single source sample, sequenced in a study of Ad26.COV2.S vaccination and SARS-CoV-2 variants. Specified treatment: about 20 received Ad26.COV2.S at low or high dose, single or two shots; roughly five received placebo; per-sample allocation not given. Samples were taken on day 63 after the first vaccine or placebo injection. The protocol was immunoSEQ multiplex PCR, while the TCRdb copy is restricted to in-frame clones and leaves out a portion. The data hold about 320,000 clones, with about 86% observed a single time. This material consisted of peripheral blood, taken in a trial of Ad26.COV2.S vaccine versus placebo. The receptors stem from a person between 18 and 60 years old who received the Ad26.COV2.S COVID-19 vaccine or a placebo.

The V gene is TRBV7-2, the J gene TRBJ2-3; 11 nucleotides match TRBD1. Germline V gene lookup returns CDR1 SGHTA and CDR2 FQGNSA. V lost 3 bases, J lost 4 bases, and 6 bases stayed unmatched. The CDR3 covers 16 residues. The CDR3 reads CASSLEDRGLADTQYF. The CDR3 DNA is TGTGCCAGCAGCTTGGAGGACAGGGGGCTTGCAGATACGCAGTATTTT.

In nucleotides, the CDR3 is TGTGCCAGCAGTGACGGGACGGCCTCCTACAATGAGCAGTTCTTC. Its protein is CASSDGTASYNEQFF. This chain uses TRBV6-4 with TRBJ2-1; D may match TRBD1 or TRBD2 (5 bases each). CDR3 length: 15 residues. Germline assignment: CDR1 MRHNA and CDR2 SNTAGT. Trimming removed 2 bases from V and 0 bases from J, with 8 bases in between.

V is TRBV2 and J is TRBJ2-7, with 10 bases that match TRBD1. CDR3 length equals 13 residues. Germline loops: CDR1 SNHLY, CDR2 FYNNEI. The V gene end was trimmed by 8 bases and the J gene end by 0 bases; junction bases not matched to a gene: 1. CDR3 bases: TGTGCCAGCGACAGGGGGCCCTCCTACGAGCAGTACTTC. Encoded protein: CASDRGPSYEQYF.

V usage is TRBV19 and J usage is TRBJ2-7; maybe TRBD1 (6 bases). The CDR3 sequence is 14 residues long. CDR1 and CDR2 (germline): LNHDA, SQIVND (reference sequence). V lost 3 bases to trimming and J lost 9 bases, with 18 bases between them. CDR3 coding DNA: TGTGCCAGTAGTATTAAACAGGGTGGAGTGGGGCAGTACTTC. Its protein product is CASSIKQGGVGQYF.

V gene TRBV7-2 combines with J gene TRBJ1-3, with a weak D call TRBD1 (6 bases). V lost 3 bases and J lost 4, with 10 bases in between. This CDR3 comprises 14 residues. Per the germline V gene, CDR1 is SGHTA and CDR2 is FQGNSA. The CDR3 loop is CASSLAGVGNTIYF. Written as DNA, the CDR3 is TGTGCCAGCAGCTTGGCAGGGGTAGGAAACACCATATATTTT.

The count of this clone is one. The rearrangement links TRBV29-1 to TRBJ1-1; 8 bases are shared with TRBD1. CDR3 length: 13 amino acids. The trim removed 4 bases at V and 5 bases at J, leaving 6 bases unmatched. CDR1 and CDR2 (germline): SQVTM, ANQGSEA. In DNA, the CDR3 is TGCAGCGTTGGGGACAGGCATATTACTGAAGCTTTCTTT. As protein: CSVGDRHITEAFF.

The chain combines TRBV14 with TRBJ1-1; D is possibly TRBD1 (5 bases). The CDR3 runs to 17 residues. The V and J ends lost 1 base and 1 base respectively, with 16 bases between them. The germline CDR1 and CDR2 sequences are SGHDN and FVKESK. CDR3 loop: CASSQGGSSRANTEAFF. The CDR3 DNA reads TGTGCCAGCAGCCAAGGGGGGTCGAGCAGGGCGAACACTGAAGCTTTCTTT.

The V gene is TRBV5-1, the J gene TRBJ2-3; the D is unclear. This CDR3 has 15 residues. The V end was cut by 4 bases, the J end by 1 base, with 13 bases between. The V gene's germline CDR1 is SGHRS and CDR2 YFSETQ. CDR3 in amino acids: CASSDPRRGTDTQYF. As DNA, the CDR3 is TGCGCCAGCAGCGACCCTAGACGCGGCACAGATACGCAGTATTTT.

This clone was counted a few times. The CDR3, as DNA: TGTGCCACCAGTGATTGGAAGCGGGGGGCCCCCTACGAGCAGTACTTC. This translates into CATSDWKRGAPYEQYF. The genes are TRBV24-1 and TRBJ2-7; TRBD2 aligns across 9 bases. Looked up from germline, CDR1 is KGHDR and CDR2 is SFDVKD. The V segment lost 2 bases and the J segment 2 bases; nucleotides outside the gene matches: 6. The CDR3 loop spans 16 amino acids.

The chain couples TRBV3-1 (or the pseudogene TRBV3-2) to TRBJ2-3; 7 bases align to TRBD1. The CDR3 has 16 residues. The V gene's germline CDR1 is LGHDT and CDR2 YNNKEL (reference sequence). V gave up 1 base and J gave up 1 base; unmatched junction bases: 5. The CDR3, as DNA: TGTGCCAGCAGCCAAGCGGGGACAGTGCGCACAGATACGCAGTATTTT. Its translation: CASSQAGTVRTDTQYF.

This clone was counted only a few times. This rearrangement joins TRBV18 to TRBJ1-2; D gene uncertain. Germline lookup yields CDR1 KGHSH and CDR2 LQKENI. The CDR3 is 14 amino acids. V shed 6 bases and J shed 4 bases, with 15 bases lying between them. The CDR3 bases are TGTGCCAGCTCGCCTCCCATAGACGGCTATGGCTACACCTTC. It specifies CASSPPIDGYGYTF. Supplemented by reference TRBV18 and TRBJ1-2, the full variable domain reads NAGVMQNPRHLVRRRGQEARLRCSPMKGHSHVYWYRQLPEEGLKFMVYLQKENIIDESGMPKERFSAEFPKEGPSILRIQQVVRGDSAAYFCASSPPIDGYGYTFGSGTRLTVV.

This clone was found once. The V gene is TRBV19, the J gene TRBJ2-5; tentatively, D is TRBD1 (5 bases). Deletions cut 10 bases from V and 0 bases from J, with 12 bases between. This CDR3 is 13 amino acids long. Germline CDR1 and CDR2: LNHDA and SQIVND (reference sequence). CDR3 DNA: TGTGCCACTCTGGGGCCGAACCAAGAGACCCAGTACTTC. Residues: CATLGPNQETQYF.

The V gene is TRBV7-6, the J gene TRBJ2-7; 10 nucleotides align to TRBD1. V shed 5 bases, J shed 7 bases, and the junction held 14 bases outside the gene matches. This CDR3 spans 16 amino acids. Germline loops: CDR1 SGHVS, CDR2 FNYEAQ. This chain's CDR3 is CASSTYVTGGAGEQYF. The DNA of the CDR3 is TGTGCCAGCAGCACATACGTGACAGGGGGCGCGGGAGAGCAGTACTTC.

This clone was observed once. V and J are TRBV20-1 and TRBJ1-1; possibly TRBD1 for D (5 bases). The CDR3 covers 12 residues. The V and J ends lost 3 bases and 5 bases respectively, with 10 bases between them. Germline loops: CDR1 DFQATT, CDR2 SNEGSKA (reference sequence). The CDR3 reads CSASQGMTEAFF. Written as DNA, the CDR3 is TGCAGTGCTAGTCAGGGTATGACTGAAGCTTTCTTT.

This chain links TRBV2 with TRBJ2-5, with TRBD2 identical over 12 bases. The trim removed 7 bases at V and 4 bases at J, leaving 4 bases unmatched. Germline CDR1 reads SNHLY; CDR2 reads FYNNEI. This CDR3 has 14 amino acids. As DNA, the CDR3 is TGTGCCAGCAAGACTAGCGGGGGTAGAGAGACCCAGTACTTC. This encodes CASKTSGGRETQYF.

This clone was seen only once. The CDR3 bases are TGTGCCAGCAGCCCCCGGGGTGGGGCAGATGGCTACACCTTC. Encoded protein: CASSPRGGADGYTF. The chain couples TRBV2 to TRBJ1-2; tentative D call: TRBD1 (5 bases). Germline values: CDR1 SNHLY, CDR2 FYNNEI. The V and J ends lost 6 bases and 6 bases respectively, with 17 bases between them. This CDR3 contains 14 residues.

This rearrangement joins TRBV18 to TRBJ1-2; D possibly corresponds to TRBD1 (6 bases). The CDR3 spans 16 residues. Deletions cut 0 bases from V and 4 bases from J, with 15 bases between. Germline V CDR1 and CDR2: KGHSH, LQKENI. This CDR3 reads CASSPPVAGVPYGYTF. The CDR3 bases are TGTGCCAGCTCACCACCAGTGGCAGGGGTCCCCTATGGCTACACCTTC.

The V and J genes are TRBV5-5 and TRBJ2-6, with no clear D. Trimming shortened V by 4 bases and J by 1 base, and 12 bases separated the two germline ends. Per the germline V gene, CDR1 is SGHKS and CDR2 is YYEKEE (reference sequence). The CDR3 is 16 amino acids. The CDR3 loop is CASSVSPTSGANVLTF. The CDR3 DNA follows: TGTGCCAGCAGCGTATCTCCTACTTCTGGGGCCAACGTCCTGACTTTC. Variable domain in full (rest from reference TRBV5-5 and TRBJ2-6): DAGVTQSPTHLIKTRGQQVTLRCSPISGHKSVSWYQQVLGQGPQFIFQYYEKEERGRGNFPDRFSARQFPNYSSELNVNALLLGDSALYLCASSVSPTSGANVLTFGAGSRLTVL.